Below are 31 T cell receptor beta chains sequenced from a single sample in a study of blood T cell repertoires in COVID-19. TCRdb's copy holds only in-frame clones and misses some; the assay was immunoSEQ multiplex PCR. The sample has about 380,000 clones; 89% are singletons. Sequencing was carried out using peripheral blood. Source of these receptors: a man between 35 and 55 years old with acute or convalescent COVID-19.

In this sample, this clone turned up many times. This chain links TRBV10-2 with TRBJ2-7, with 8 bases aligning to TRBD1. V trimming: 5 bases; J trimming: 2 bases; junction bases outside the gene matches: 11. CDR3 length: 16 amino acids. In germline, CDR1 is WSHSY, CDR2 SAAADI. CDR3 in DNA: TGCGCCAGCAGTAATTCCGGGACAGGTATGCCCTACGAGCAGTACTTC. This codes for CASSNSGTGMPYEQYF.

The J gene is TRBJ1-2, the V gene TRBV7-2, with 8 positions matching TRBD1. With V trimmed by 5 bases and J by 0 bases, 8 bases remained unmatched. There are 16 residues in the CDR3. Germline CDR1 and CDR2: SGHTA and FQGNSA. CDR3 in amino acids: CASSTYRTGSNYGYTF. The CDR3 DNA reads TGTGCCAGCAGCACCTACCGGACAGGGTCTAACTATGGCTACACCTTC.

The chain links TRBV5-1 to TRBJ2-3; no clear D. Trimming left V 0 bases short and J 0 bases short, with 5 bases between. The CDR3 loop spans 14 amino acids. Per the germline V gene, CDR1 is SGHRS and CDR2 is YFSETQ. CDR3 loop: CASSLGLSTDTQYF. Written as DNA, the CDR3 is TGCGCCAGCAGCTTGGGGCTTAGCACAGATACGCAGTATTTT.

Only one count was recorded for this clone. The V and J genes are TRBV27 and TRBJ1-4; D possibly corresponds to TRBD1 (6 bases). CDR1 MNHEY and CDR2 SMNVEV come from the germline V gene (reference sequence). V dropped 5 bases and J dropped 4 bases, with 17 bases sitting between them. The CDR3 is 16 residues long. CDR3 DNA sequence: TGTGCCAGCAGTCCTCAAAACAGGGAGATTAATGAAAAACTGTTTTTT. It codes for CASSPQNREINEKLFF.

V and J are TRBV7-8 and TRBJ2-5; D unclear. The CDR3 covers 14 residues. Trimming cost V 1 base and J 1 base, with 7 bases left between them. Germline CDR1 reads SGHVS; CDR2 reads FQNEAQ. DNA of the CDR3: TGTGCCAGCAGCTTAGTAGGCGGCCAAGAGACCCAGTACTTC. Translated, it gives CASSLVGGQETQYF.

CDR3 loop: CASSPTGNEQFF. The CDR3 bases are TGTGCCAGCAGCCCTACGGGTAATGAGCAGTTCTTC. The genes are TRBV7-9 and TRBJ2-1; D gene unclear. From germline, CDR1 is SEHNR and CDR2 FQNEAQ (reference sequence). This CDR3 has 12 residues. V lost 5 bases and J lost 7, with 9 bases in between.

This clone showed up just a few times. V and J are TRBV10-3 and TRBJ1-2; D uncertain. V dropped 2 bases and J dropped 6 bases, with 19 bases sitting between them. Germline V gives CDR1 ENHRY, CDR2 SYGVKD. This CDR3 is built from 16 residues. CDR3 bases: TGTGCCATCAGTGAGCCGACTCGGGGTTTTATAGATGGCTACACCTTC. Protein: CAISEPTRGFIDGYTF.

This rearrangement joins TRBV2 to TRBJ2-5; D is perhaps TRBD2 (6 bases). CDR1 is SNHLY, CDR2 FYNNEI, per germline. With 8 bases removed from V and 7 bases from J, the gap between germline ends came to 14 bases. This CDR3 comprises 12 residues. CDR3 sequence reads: CASSRLASTQYF. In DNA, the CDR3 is TGTGCCAGCTCTCGTCTAGCGTCGACCCAGTACTTC.

The DNA for the CDR3 is TGTGCCAGCAGTTTTGGTATAGCGGGGGGAGGGCAAGATACGCAGTATTTT. This encodes CASSFGIAGGGQDTQYF. This chain links TRBV28 with TRBJ2-3; 10 bases agree with TRBD2. The junction had 11 bases not matched to a gene; V was cut back by 3 bases and J by 5 bases. In germline, CDR1 is MDHEN, CDR2 SYDVKM. The CDR3 loop spans 17 amino acids.

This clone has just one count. CDR3 DNA sequence: TGTGCCAGCAGCTTCGCAGGAATGCATTACGAGCAGTACTTC. Its protein is CASSFAGMHYEQYF. This sequence joins TRBV5-4 and TRBJ2-7; D not certain. The CDR3 contains 14 residues. With 2 bases removed from V and 4 bases from J, the gap between germline ends came to 13 bases. Germline lookup yields CDR1 SGHNT and CDR2 YYREEE (reference sequence).

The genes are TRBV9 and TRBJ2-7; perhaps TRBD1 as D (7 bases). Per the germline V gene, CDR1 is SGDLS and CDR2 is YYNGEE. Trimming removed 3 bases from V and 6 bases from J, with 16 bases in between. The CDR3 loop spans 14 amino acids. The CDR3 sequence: CASSEGGQGGEQYF. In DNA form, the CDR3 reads TGTGCCAGCAGCGAAGGTGGGCAGGGGGGCGAGCAGTACTTC.

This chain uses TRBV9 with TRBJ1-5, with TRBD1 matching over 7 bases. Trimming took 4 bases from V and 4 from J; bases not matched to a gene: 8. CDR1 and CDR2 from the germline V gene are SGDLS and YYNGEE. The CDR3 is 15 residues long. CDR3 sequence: CASSPGAGGNQPQHF. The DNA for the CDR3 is TGTGCCAGCAGCCCCGGGGCAGGGGGTAATCAGCCCCAGCATTTT.

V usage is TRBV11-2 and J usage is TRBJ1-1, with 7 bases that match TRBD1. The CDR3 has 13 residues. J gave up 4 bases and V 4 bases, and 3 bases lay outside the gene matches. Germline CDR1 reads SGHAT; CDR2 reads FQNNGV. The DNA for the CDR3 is TGTGCCAGCAGCTCCGGGACAGCCACTGAAGCTTTCTTT. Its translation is CASSSGTATEAFF.

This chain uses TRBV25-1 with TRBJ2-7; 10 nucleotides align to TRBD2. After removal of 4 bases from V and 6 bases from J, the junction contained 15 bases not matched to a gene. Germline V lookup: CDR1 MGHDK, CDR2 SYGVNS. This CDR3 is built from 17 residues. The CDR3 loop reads CASSGTSGDHTIGEQYF. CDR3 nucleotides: TGTGCCAGCAGTGGAACTAGCGGGGATCACACGATTGGCGAGCAGTACTTC.

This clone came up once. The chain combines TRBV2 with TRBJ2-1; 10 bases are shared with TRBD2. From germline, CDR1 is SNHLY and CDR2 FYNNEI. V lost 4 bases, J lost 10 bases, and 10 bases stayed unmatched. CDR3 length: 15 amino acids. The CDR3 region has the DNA TGTGCCAGCAGTGTCCGGCTAGCGGGGGACTCGGAGCAGTTCTTC. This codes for CASSVRLAGDSEQFF.

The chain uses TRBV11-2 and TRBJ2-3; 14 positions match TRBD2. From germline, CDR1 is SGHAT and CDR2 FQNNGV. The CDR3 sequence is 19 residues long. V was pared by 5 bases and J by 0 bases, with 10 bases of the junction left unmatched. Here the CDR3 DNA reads TGTGCCAGCAGCGGTTGGGGGACTAGCGGGAGCGGGAGCACAGATACGCAGTATTTT. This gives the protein CASSGWGTSGSGSTDTQYF.

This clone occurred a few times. Here the CDR3 reads CATSDWQVGNTIYF. The DNA of the CDR3 is TGTGCCACCAGTGATTGGCAGGTTGGAAACACCATATATTTT. The J gene is TRBJ1-3, the V gene TRBV24-1; D gene unclear. Germline CDR1 and CDR2: KGHDR and SFDVKD. This CDR3 comprises 14 residues. V was cut by 2 bases and J by 3 bases, with 7 bases left in between.

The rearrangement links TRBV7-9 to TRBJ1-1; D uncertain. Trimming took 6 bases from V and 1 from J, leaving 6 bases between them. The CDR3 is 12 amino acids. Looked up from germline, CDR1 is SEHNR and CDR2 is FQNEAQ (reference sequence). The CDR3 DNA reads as TGTGCCAGCAGAGGAGCGAACACTGAAGCTTTCTTT. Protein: CASRGANTEAFF.

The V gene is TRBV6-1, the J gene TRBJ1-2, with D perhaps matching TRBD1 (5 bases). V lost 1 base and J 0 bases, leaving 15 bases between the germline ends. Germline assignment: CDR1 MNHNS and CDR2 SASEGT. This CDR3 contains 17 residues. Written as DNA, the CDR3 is TGTGCCAGCAGTGAAGTTATGCGGACAATTACTAACTATGGCTACACCTTC. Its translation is CASSEVMRTITNYGYTF.

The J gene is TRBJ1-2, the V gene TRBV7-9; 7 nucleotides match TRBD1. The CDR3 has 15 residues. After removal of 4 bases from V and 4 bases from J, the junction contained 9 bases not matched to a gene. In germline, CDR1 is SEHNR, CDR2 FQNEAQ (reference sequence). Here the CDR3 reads CASSSRLGTAYGYTF. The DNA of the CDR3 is TGTGCCAGCAGCTCAAGACTCGGGACAGCCTATGGCTACACCTTC.

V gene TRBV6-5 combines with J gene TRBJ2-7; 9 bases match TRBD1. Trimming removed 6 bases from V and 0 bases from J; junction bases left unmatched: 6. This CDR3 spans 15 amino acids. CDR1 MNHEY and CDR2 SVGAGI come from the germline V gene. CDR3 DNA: TGTGCCAGCAGGGCCCGGACAGGGGCCTCCTACGAGCAGTACTTC. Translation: CASRARTGASYEQYF.

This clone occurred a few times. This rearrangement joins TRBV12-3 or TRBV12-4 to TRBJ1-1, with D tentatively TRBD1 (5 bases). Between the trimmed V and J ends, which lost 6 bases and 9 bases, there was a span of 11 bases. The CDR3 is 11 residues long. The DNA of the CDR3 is TGTGCCAGCAGCCACGGGGGGAAAGCTTTCTTT. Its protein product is CASSHGGKAFF.

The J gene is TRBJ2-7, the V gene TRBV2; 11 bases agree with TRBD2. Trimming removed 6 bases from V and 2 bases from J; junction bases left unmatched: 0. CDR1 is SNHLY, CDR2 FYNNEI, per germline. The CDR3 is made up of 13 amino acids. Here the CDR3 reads CASRTSGTYEQYF. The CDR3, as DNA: TGTGCCAGCAGGACTAGCGGGACCTACGAGCAGTACTTC.

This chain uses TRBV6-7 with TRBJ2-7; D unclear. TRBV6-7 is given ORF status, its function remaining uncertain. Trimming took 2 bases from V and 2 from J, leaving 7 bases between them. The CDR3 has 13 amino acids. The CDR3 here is CASSYRWPYEQYF. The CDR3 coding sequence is TGTGCCAGCAGTTACCGATGGCCCTACGAGCAGTACTTC.

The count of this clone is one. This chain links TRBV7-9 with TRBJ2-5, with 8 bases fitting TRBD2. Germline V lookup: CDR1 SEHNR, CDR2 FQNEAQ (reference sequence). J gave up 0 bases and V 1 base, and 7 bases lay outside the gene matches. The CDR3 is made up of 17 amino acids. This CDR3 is CASSLGAGGRYQETQYF. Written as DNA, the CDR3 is TGTGCCAGCAGCTTAGGGGCGGGGGGCCGGTACCAAGAGACCCAGTACTTC.

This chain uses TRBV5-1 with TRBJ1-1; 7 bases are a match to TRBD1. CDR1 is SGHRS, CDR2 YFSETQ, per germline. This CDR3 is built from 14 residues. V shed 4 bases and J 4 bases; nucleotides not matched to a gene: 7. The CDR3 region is CASSVRQGSTEAFF. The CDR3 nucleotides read TGCGCCAGCAGCGTACGACAGGGTAGCACTGAAGCTTTCTTT.

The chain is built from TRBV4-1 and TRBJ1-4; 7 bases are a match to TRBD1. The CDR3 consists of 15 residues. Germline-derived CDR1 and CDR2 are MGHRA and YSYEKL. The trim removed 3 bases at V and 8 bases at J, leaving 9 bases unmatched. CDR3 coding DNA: TGCGCCAGCAGCCATGGCAGGGGGGTGCGGGAAAAACTGTTTTTT. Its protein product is CASSHGRGVREKLFF.

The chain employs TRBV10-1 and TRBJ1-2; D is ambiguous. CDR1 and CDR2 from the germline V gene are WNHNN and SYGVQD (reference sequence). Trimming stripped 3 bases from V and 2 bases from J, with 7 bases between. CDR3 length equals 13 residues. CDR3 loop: CASSENSNYGYTF. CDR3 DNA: TGCGCCAGCAGTGAAAACAGCAACTATGGCTACACCTTC.

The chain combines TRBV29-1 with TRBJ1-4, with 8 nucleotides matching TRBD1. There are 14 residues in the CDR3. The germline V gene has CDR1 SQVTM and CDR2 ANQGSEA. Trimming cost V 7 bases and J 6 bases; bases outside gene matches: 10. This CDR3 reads CSALNRGFDEKLFF. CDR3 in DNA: TGCAGCGCTTTAAACAGGGGGTTTGATGAAAAACTGTTTTTT.

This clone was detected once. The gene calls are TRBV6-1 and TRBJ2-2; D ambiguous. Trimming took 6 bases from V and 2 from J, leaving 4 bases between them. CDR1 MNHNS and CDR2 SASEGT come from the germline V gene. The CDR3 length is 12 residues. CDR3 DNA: TGTGCCAGCAGATATAACACCGGGGAGCTGTTTTTT. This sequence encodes CASRYNTGELFF.

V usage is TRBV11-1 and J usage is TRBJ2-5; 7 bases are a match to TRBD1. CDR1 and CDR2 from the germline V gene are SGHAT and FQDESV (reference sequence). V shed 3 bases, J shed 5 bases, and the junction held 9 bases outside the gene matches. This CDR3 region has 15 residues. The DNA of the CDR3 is TGTGCCAGCAGCTTCGACAGGGTGGAGCAGGAGACCCAGTACTTC. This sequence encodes CASSFDRVEQETQYF.